This T cell receptor beta chain is from a study of blood T cell repertoires in COVID-19. CDR1 and CDR2 from the germline V gene are MDHEN and SYDVKM. This CDR3 contains 13 residues. The germline V and J ends were trimmed by 5 bases and 3 bases, with 10 bases remaining between them. Sequencing was performed with immunoSEQ multiplex PCR; in TCRdb, only in-frame clones are kept and a portion is missing. The sample holds about 230,000 clones; 86% are singletons and the top ten take around a tenth. The sequence came from a man aged 50-59 years with COVID-19, enrolled during active disease. Sequenced material: peripheral blood. The chain uses TRBV28 and TRBJ1-2; D not certain. The CDR3 sequence: CASSQLRYYGYTF. CDR3 bases: TGTGCCAGCAGTCAACTCCGGTACTATGGCTACACCTTC.